This entry lists 27 T cell receptor beta chains sequenced from one sample in a study of blood T cell repertoires in COVID-19. TCRdb keeps only in-frame clones here, not all; method: immunoSEQ multiplex PCR. The table includes tens of thousands of clones, roughly nine tenths detected once. Sequencing was done on a sample of peripheral blood. The receptors shown here come from a man aged 50 to 60 with acute or convalescent COVID-19.

The rearrangement links TRBV7-2 to TRBJ2-7; 7 bases are shared with TRBD1. Germline loops: CDR1 SGHTA, CDR2 FQGNSA. The CDR3 contains 15 residues. V shed 2 bases, J shed 0 bases, and the junction held 4 bases outside the gene matches. CDR3 DNA: TGTGCCAGCAGCTTAAGGGCAGGGGGCTCCTACGAGCAGTACGTC. Its translation is CASSLRAGGSYEQYV.

This rearrangement joins TRBV6-1 to TRBJ1-2; TRBD1 agrees at 8 bases. The ends lost 4 bases at V and 4 bases at J; junction bases unmatched: 11. Germline loops: CDR1 MNHNS, CDR2 SASEGT. The CDR3 sequence is 16 residues long. The chain's CDR3 is CASSGVRTGSFYGYTF. The CDR3 nucleotides are TGTGCCAGCAGTGGAGTGAGGACAGGGTCATTCTATGGCTACACCTTC.

The CDR3 spells CASKDRENSPLHF. The CDR3 DNA sequence: TGTGCCAGTAAGGACAGGGAGAATTCACCCCTCCACTTT. J is TRBJ1-6 and V is TRBV19; 8 bases match TRBD1. Germline V gene data show CDR1 as LNHDA and CDR2 as SQIVND (reference sequence). The V segment lost 7 bases and the J segment 7 bases; nucleotides outside the gene matches: 3. The CDR3 consists of 13 residues.

This chain connects TRBV7-8 to TRBJ2-1; D gene ambiguous. Trimming left V 4 bases short and J 8 bases short, with 12 bases between. CDR1 SGHVS and CDR2 FQNEAQ come from the germline V gene. This CDR3 contains 13 residues. The CDR3 reads CASSSRTGHEQFF. CDR3 nucleotides: TGTGCCAGCAGCTCGCGTACTGGGCATGAGCAGTTCTTC.

J is TRBJ2-5 and V is TRBV6-5; D is possibly TRBD2 (6 bases). Germline V gene lookup returns CDR1 MNHEY and CDR2 SVGAGI. V lost 0 bases and J lost 2, with 10 bases in between. CDR3 length: 15 amino acids. CDR3 amino acids: CASSYSWGVQETQYF. The CDR3 nucleotides are TGTGCCAGCAGTTACTCGTGGGGGGTTCAAGAGACCCAGTACTTC.

This clone has more than one count but fewer than ten. The chain uses TRBV27 and TRBJ2-7, with 8 bases that match TRBD1. The CDR3 runs 14 residues. The germline V gene has CDR1 MNHEY and CDR2 SMNVEV (reference sequence). V was pared by 2 bases and J by 6 bases, with 6 bases of the junction left unmatched. CDR3 protein: CASSLRQGATEQYF. DNA of the CDR3: TGTGCCAGCAGTTTAAGGCAGGGGGCTACCGAGCAGTACTTC.

The V and J genes are TRBV7-9 and TRBJ1-3, with 7 bases that match TRBD1. Germline CDR1 and CDR2: SEHNR and FQNEAQ (reference sequence). The CDR3 sequence is 14 residues long. J gave up 5 bases and V 5 bases, and 6 bases lay outside the gene matches. The chain's CDR3 is CASSPDRVRNTIYF. CDR3 coding DNA: TGTGCCAGCAGCCCCGACAGGGTTAGAAACACCATATATTTT.

V and J are TRBV4-1 and TRBJ2-5; TRBD2 matches at 8 bases. CDR3 length equals 17 residues. The V gene's germline CDR1 is MGHRA and CDR2 YSYEKL. The junction had 7 bases not matched to a gene; V was cut back by 0 bases and J by 1 base. CDR3 in amino acids: CASSQDWRAGVQETQYF. The CDR3 DNA reads as TGCGCCAGCAGCCAAGATTGGAGAGCGGGAGTCCAAGAGACCCAGTACTTC.

This clone appeared once. The chain links TRBV27 to TRBJ1-6; TRBD1 matches at 9 bases. Germline V gene data show CDR1 as MNHEY and CDR2 as SMNVEV (reference sequence). With V trimmed by 7 bases and J by 6 bases, 4 bases remained unmatched. The CDR3 loop spans 14 amino acids. CDR3 in amino acids: CASKPTGGNSPLHF. DNA of the CDR3: TGTGCCAGCAAACCGACAGGGGGTAATTCACCCCTCCACTTT.

This chain links TRBV7-8 with TRBJ1-5, with D perhaps TRBD1 (5 bases). Germline lookup yields CDR1 SGHVS and CDR2 FQNEAQ. Trimming shortened V by 3 bases and J by 3 bases, and 12 bases separated the two germline ends. The CDR3 totals 15 residues. The CDR3 nucleotides are TGTGCCAGCAGCTTTGGGGGGGTTGACAATCAGCCCCAGCATTTT. Residues: CASSFGGVDNQPQHF.

This clone was observed once. The V gene is TRBV19, the J gene TRBJ1-5; 7 bases fit TRBD1. CDR3 length: 15 amino acids. After removal of 6 bases from V and 5 bases from J, the junction contained 10 bases not matched to a gene. Germline-derived CDR1 and CDR2 are LNHDA and SQIVND (reference sequence). The CDR3 DNA reads TGTGCCAGTAGCCAGCGGCAGGGGGTATATCAGCCCCAGCATTTT. As protein: CASSQRQGVYQPQHF.

J is TRBJ2-7 and V is TRBV27; TRBD2 agrees at 12 bases. CDR1 and CDR2 from the germline V gene are MNHEY and SMNVEV (reference sequence). This CDR3 is built from 17 residues. After removal of 1 base from V and 7 bases from J, the junction contained 11 bases not matched to a gene. This CDR3 reads CASSLYPSGRAGREQYF. The CDR3 nucleotides read TGTGCCAGCAGTTTATATCCTAGCGGGAGGGCCGGACGGGAGCAGTACTTC.

This chain connects TRBV10-3 to TRBJ2-7, with D possibly TRBD1 on 6 matching bases. Trimming removed 3 bases from V and 12 bases from J, with 21 bases in between. From germline, CDR1 is ENHRY and CDR2 SYGVKD. CDR3 size: 14 residues. CDR3 sequence reads: CAISEERTEGKMYV. CDR3 nucleotide sequence: TGTGCCATCAGTGAAGAACGGACAGAGGGGAAGATGTACGTC.

V gene TRBV7-9 combines with J gene TRBJ1-3; D is unresolved. CDR3 length: 14 amino acids. Trimming took off 1 base at V and 5 bases at J, with 9 bases between the two ends. Germline values: CDR1 SEHNR, CDR2 FQNEAQ (reference sequence). The CDR3 sequence: CASSLVGLRNTIYF. DNA of the CDR3: TGTGCCAGCAGCTTAGTCGGTTTGCGAAACACCATATATTTT. Full variable domain (rest looked up from reference TRBV7-9 and TRBJ1-3): DTGVSQNPRHKITKRGQNVTFRCDPISEHNRLYWYRQTLGQGPEFLTYFQNEAQLEKSRLLSDRFSAERPKGSFSTLEIQRTEQGDSAMYLCASSLVGLRNTIYFGEGSWLTVV.

The chain has TRBV19 and TRBJ2-3; 7 bases agree with TRBD1. The CDR3 is 14 residues long. With V trimmed by 6 bases and J by 2 bases, 5 bases remained unmatched. CDR1 is LNHDA and CDR2 is SQIVND in the germline V gene (reference sequence). The CDR3, as DNA: TGTGCCAGTAGCACCGGACAGGCCACAGATACGCAGTATTTT. It codes for CASSTGQATDTQYF.

DNA for the CDR3: TGTGCCAGCAGCCTAACAGGGGCGAGAGGCTACACCTTC. Its translation is CASSLTGARGYTF. The chain links TRBV7-9 to TRBJ1-2, with TRBD1 identical over 7 bases. J gave up 8 bases and V 5 bases, and 8 bases lay outside the gene matches. Germline CDR1 and CDR2: SEHNR and FQNEAQ (reference sequence). The CDR3 is 13 residues long.

The J gene is TRBJ1-4, the V gene TRBV19; 8 positions match TRBD1. After removal of 4 bases from V and 8 bases from J, the junction contained 18 bases not matched to a gene. CDR1 LNHDA and CDR2 SQIVND come from the germline V gene (reference sequence). There are 18 residues in the CDR3. DNA of the CDR3: TGTGCCAGTAGTACACCCCCCTCCCTCAGGGGGCGTTTGGAAAAACTGTTTTTT. This gives the protein CASSTPPSLRGRLEKLFF. The complete variable domain, with remaining parts taken from reference TRBV19 and TRBJ1-4, reads DGGITQSPKYLFRKEGQNVTLSCEQNLNHDAMYWYRQDPGQGLRLIYYSQIVNDFQKGDIAEGYSVSREKKESFPLTVTSAQKNPTAFYLCASSTPPSLRGRLEKLFFGSGTQLSVL.

The chain joins TRBV5-4 to TRBJ2-7; 10 bases are shared with TRBD1. CDR1 and CDR2 from the germline V gene are SGHNT and YYREEE (reference sequence). There are 16 residues in the CDR3. Unmatched junction bases numbered 8, after V lost 4 bases and J lost 1 base. CDR3: CASSAPGQGSSYEQYF. CDR3 sequence (DNA): TGTGCCAGCAGCGCCCCGGGACAGGGGTCGTCCTACGAGCAGTACTTC.

V is TRBV5-1 and J is TRBJ2-3; TRBD2 matches 11 bases. Germline lookup yields CDR1 SGHRS and CDR2 YFSETQ. The CDR3 loop spans 17 amino acids. The V gene end was trimmed by 4 bases and the J gene end by 4 bases; junction bases not matched to a gene: 11. CDR3 sequence (DNA): TGCGCCAGCAGCGGAACGGTAGCGGGAGGGCCATCAGATACGCAGTATTTT. Protein product: CASSGTVAGGPSDTQYF.

The chain carries TRBV18 and TRBJ2-7, with no clear D. Germline CDR1 KGHSH, CDR2 LQKENI. This CDR3 has 13 amino acids. Trimming took 3 bases from V and 5 from J, leaving 11 bases between them. CDR3 amino acids: CASSPDLVHEQYF. DNA of the CDR3: TGTGCCAGCTCACCCGACTTGGTCCACGAGCAGTACTTC.

This clone was counted only a few times. V is TRBV7-3 and J is TRBJ1-6; 7 nucleotides align to TRBD1. V gave up 5 bases and J gave up 9 bases; unmatched junction bases: 4. Germline V gives CDR1 SGHTA, CDR2 FQGTGA. CDR3 size: 13 residues. This chain's CDR3 is CASSTDRASPLHF. CDR3 nucleotide sequence: TGTGCCAGCAGCACCGACAGGGCTTCACCCCTCCACTTT.

The V and J genes are TRBV18 and TRBJ1-5, with D possibly being TRBD1 (5 bases). The CDR3 is 17 amino acids. V lost 5 bases, J lost 7 bases, and 24 bases lay in between. CDR1 and CDR2 from the germline V gene are KGHSH and LQKENI. The CDR3 is CASSASMPGTGEQPQHF. The DNA of the CDR3 is TGTGCCAGCTCAGCTTCGATGCCCGGGACGGGAGAACAGCCCCAGCATTTT.

The chain has TRBV7-6 and TRBJ2-1, with TRBD2 as a possible D gene (6 bases). Looked up from germline, CDR1 is SGHVS and CDR2 is FNYEAQ. Trimming removed 4 bases at V and 15 bases at J, with 16 bases between. The CDR3 runs 12 residues. The CDR3 coding sequence is TGTGCCAGCAGCTCCCGACTAGTTGGACCGTTCTTC. Translating gives CASSSRLVGPFF.

The chain couples TRBV18 to TRBJ2-7, with 13 nucleotides matching TRBD2. V was clipped by 6 bases and J by 2 bases; unmatched bases: 4. Germline V gene data show CDR1 as KGHSH and CDR2 as LQKENI. The CDR3 extends over 15 amino acids. CDR3 protein: CASSLGLAGTYEQYF. Here the CDR3 DNA reads TGTGCCAGCTCGCTGGGACTAGCGGGAACCTACGAGCAGTACTTC. Together with reference TRBV18 and TRBJ2-7, the CDR3 gives the full variable domain: NAGVMQNPRHLVRRRGQEARLRCSPMKGHSHVYWYRQLPEEGLKFMVYLQKENIIDESGMPKERFSAEFPKEGPSILRIQQVVRGDSAAYFCASSLGLAGTYEQYFGPGTRLTVT.

This clone was seen once. The chain combines TRBV27 with TRBJ2-7; D might be TRBD2 (5 bases). This CDR3 has 15 residues. The V end was cut by 6 bases, the J end by 0 bases, with 15 bases between. Germline V gene lookup returns CDR1 MNHEY and CDR2 SMNVEV (reference sequence). In DNA form, the CDR3 reads TGTGCCAGCAGCCCAGAGGGCGGCCGCTCCTACGAGCAGTACTTC. Residues: CASSPEGGRSYEQYF.

V is TRBV30 and J is TRBJ1-1; D is unclear. From germline, CDR1 is GTSNPN and CDR2 SVGIG (reference sequence). V was trimmed by 5 bases and J by 2 bases, leaving 6 bases between them. This CDR3 region has 11 residues. Here the CDR3 reads CAWGPNTEAFF. The CDR3 DNA reads TGTGCCTGGGGACCTAACACTGAAGCTTTCTTT.

V is TRBV5-1 and J is TRBJ2-5; 13 bases align to TRBD2. Germline V gene sequence: CDR1 SGHRS, CDR2 YFSETQ. V trimming: 4 bases; J trimming: 5 bases; junction bases outside the gene matches: 5. The CDR3 totals 15 residues. In DNA form, the CDR3 reads TGCGCCAGCAGCCCTGGACTAGCGGGAGCGGAGACCCAGTACTTC. Encoded protein: CASSPGLAGAETQYF. The variable domain in full, with the rest retrieved from reference TRBV5-1 and TRBJ2-5, is KAGVTQTPRYLIKTRGQQVTLSCSPISGHRSVSWYQQTPGQGLQFLFEYFSETQRNKGNFPGRFSGRQFSNSRSEMNVSTLELGDSALYLCASSPGLAGAETQYFGPGTRLLVL.